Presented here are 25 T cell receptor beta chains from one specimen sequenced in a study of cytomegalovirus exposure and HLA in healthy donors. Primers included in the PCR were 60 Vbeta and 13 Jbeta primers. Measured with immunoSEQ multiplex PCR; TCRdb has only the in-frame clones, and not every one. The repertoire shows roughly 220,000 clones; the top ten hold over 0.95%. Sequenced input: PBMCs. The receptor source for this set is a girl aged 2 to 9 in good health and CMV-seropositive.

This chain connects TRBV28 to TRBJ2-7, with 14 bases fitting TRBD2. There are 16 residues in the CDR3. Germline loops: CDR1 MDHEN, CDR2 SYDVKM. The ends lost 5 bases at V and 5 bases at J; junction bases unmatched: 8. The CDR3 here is CASSEGLAGVEDEQYF. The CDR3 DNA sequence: TGTGCCAGCAGTGAGGGACTAGCGGGAGTTGAAGACGAGCAGTACTTC.

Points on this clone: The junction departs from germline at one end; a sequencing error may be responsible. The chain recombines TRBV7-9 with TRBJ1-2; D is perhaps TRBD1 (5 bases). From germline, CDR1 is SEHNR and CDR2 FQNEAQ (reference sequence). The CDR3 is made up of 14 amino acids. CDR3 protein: CASSLSQDHRPPGF. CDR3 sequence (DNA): TGTGCCAGCAGCTTATCTCAAGACCACAGGCCGCCTGGCTTC.

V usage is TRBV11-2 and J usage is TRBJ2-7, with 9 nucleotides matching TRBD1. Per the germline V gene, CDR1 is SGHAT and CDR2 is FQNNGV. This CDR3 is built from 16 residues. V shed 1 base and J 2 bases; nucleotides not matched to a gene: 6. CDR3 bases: TGTGCCAGCAGCTTAGCCACCCGGACAGGGGCCTACGAGCAGTACTTC. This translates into CASSLATRTGAYEQYF.

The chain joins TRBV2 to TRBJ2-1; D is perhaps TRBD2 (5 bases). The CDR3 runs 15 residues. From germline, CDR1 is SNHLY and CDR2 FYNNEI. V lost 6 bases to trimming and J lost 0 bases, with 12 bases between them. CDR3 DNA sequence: TGTGCCAGCAGCCCAGCGGCTTCCTCCTACAATGAGCAGTTCTTC. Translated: CASSPAASSYNEQFF.

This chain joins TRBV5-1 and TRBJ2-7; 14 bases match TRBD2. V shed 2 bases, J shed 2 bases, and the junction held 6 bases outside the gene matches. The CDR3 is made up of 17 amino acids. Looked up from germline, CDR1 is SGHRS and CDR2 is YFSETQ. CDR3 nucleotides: TGCGCCAGCAGCTTTTCTGGGACTAGCGGGAGCCCCTACGAGCAGTACTTC. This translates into CASSFSGTSGSPYEQYF.

CDR3 sequence reads: CASATSPSTDTQYF. The CDR3 DNA reads as TGTGCCAGCGCGACTAGCCCTAGCACAGATACGCAGTATTTT. The chain carries TRBV28 and TRBJ2-3; 7 bases agree with TRBD2. Trimming removed 8 bases from V and 0 bases from J; junction bases left unmatched: 5. CDR1 is MDHEN, CDR2 SYDVKM, per germline. This CDR3 region has 14 residues.

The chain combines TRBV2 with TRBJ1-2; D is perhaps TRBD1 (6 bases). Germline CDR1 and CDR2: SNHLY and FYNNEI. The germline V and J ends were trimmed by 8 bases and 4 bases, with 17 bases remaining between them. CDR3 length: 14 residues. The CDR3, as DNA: TGTGCCAGCGCGGGCAGGGGCACCGGCTATGGCTACACCTTC. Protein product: CASAGRGTGYGYTF.

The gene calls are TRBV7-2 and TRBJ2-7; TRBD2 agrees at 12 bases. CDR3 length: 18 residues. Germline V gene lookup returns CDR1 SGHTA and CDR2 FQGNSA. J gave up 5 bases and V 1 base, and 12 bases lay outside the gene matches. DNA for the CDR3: TGTGCCAGCAGCTTAGTTACCGGGCTAGCGGGAGGGCGGAACGAGCAGTACTTC. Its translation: CASSLVTGLAGGRNEQYF. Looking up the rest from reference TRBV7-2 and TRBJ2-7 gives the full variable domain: GAGVSQSPSNKVTEKGKDVELRCDPISGHTALYWYRQSLGQGLEFLIYFQGNSAPDKSGLPSDRFSAERTGGSVSTLTIQRTQQEDSAVYLCASSLVTGLAGGRNEQYFGPGTRLTVT.

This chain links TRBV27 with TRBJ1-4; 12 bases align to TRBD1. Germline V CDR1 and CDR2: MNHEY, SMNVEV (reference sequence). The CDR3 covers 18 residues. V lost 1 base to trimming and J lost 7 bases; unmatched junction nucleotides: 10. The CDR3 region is CASSLFYGTGGAVEKLFF. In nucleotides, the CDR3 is TGTGCCAGCAGTTTATTTTACGGGACAGGGGGCGCAGTTGAAAAACTGTTTTTT.

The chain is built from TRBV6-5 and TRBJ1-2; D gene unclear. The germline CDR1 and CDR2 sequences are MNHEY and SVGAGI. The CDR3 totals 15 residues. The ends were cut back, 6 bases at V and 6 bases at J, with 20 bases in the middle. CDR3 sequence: CASSYTTTGLNGYTF. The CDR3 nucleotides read TGTGCCAGCAGCTACACTACGACCGGCCTAAATGGCTACACCTTC.

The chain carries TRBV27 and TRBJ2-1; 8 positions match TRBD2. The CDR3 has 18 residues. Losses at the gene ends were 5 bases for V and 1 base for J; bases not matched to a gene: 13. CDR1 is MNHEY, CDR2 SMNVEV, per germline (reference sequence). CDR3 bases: TGTGCCAGCAGTATCCCGCTCGGGGGGGGCGGGTCCTACAATGAGCAGTTCTTC. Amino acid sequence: CASSIPLGGGGSYNEQFF.

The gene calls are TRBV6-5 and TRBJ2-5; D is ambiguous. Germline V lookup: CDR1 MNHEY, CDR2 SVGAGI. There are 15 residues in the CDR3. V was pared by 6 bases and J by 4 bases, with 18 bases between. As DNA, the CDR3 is TGTGCCAGCAGCCAGCCGGGTGACCTTACAGAGACCCAGTACTTC. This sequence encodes CASSQPGDLTETQYF.

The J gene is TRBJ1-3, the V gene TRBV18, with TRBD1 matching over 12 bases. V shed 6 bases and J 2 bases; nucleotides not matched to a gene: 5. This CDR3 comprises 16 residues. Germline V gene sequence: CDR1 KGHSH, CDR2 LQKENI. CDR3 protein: CASSSGTGGAGNTIYF. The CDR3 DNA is TGTGCCAGCTCTTCGGGGACAGGGGGCGCTGGAAACACCATATATTTT.

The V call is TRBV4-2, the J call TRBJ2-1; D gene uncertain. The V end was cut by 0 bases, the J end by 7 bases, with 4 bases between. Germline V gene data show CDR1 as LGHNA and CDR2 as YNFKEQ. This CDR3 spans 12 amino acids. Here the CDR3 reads CASSQDLNEQFF. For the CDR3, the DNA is TGTGCCAGCAGCCAAGATCTTAATGAGCAGTTCTTC.

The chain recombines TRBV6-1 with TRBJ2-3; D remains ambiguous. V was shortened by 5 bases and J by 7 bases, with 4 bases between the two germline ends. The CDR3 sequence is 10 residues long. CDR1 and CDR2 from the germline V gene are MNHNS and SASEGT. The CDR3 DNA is TGTGCCAGCAGTTTAAATACGCAGTATTTT. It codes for CASSLNTQYF.

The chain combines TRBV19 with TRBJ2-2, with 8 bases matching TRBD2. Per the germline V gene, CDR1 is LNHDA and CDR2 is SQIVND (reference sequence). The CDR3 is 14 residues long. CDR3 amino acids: CVTRRGANTGELFF. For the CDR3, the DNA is TGTGTTACTCGGCGGGGGGCGAACACCGGGGAGCTGTTTTTT.

The CDR3 DNA reads TGCAGCGGACAGACAGGGGGTAAGACAGATACGCAGTATTTT. Translated: CSGQTGGKTDTQYF. V is TRBV29-1 and J is TRBJ2-3; 9 bases align to TRBD1. Per the germline V gene, CDR1 is SQVTM and CDR2 is ANQGSEA. V shed 7 bases, J shed 3 bases, and the junction held 8 bases outside the gene matches. This CDR3 comprises 14 residues.

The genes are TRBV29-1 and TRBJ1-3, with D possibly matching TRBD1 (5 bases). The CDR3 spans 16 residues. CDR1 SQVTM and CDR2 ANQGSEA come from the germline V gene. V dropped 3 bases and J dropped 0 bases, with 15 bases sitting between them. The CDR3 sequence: CSVDVGGGTSGNTIYF. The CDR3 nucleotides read TGCAGCGTTGATGTCGGCGGGGGGACCTCTGGAAACACCATATATTTT.

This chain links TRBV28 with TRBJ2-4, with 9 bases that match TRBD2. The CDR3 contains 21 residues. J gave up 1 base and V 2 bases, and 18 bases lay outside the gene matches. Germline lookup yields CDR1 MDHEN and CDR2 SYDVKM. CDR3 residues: CASSLPALAGGPIGAKNIQYF. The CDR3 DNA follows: TGTGCCAGCAGTTTACCCGCCCTGGCGGGAGGGCCGATTGGGGCCAAAAACATTCAGTACTTC.

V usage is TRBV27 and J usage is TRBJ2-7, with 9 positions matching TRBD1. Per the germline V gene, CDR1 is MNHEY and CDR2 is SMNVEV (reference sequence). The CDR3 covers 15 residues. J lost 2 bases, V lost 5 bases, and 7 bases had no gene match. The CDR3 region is CASSPADRGAYEQYF. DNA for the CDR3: TGTGCCAGCAGTCCAGCGGACAGGGGTGCCTACGAGCAGTACTTC.

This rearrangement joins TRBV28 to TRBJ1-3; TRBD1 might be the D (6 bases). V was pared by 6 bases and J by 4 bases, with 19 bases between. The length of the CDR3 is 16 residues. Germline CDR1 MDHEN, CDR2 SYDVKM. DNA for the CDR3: TGTGCCAGCAGCCCCCCCGGGGGGCGAAGGGGAAACACCATATATTTT. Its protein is CASSPPGGRRGNTIYF.

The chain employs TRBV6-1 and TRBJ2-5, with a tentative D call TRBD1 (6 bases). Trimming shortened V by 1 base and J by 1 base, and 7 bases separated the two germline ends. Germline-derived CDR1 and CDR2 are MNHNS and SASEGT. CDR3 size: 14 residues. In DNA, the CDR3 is TGTGCCAGCAGTGAAGGGACAGCCCAAGAGACCCAGTACTTC. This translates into CASSEGTAQETQYF.

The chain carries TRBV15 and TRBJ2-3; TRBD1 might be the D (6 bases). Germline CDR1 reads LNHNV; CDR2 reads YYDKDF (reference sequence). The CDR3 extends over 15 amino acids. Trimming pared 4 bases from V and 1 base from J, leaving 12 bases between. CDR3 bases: TGTGCCACCAGCACACCACAGGGAGGCACAGATACGCAGTATTTT. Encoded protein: CATSTPQGGTDTQYF.

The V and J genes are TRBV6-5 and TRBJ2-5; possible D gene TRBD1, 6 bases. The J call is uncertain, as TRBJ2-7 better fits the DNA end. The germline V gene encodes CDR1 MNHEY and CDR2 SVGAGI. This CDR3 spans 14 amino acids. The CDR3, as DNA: TGTGCCAGCAGTTACTCCCAGGGGTGGTACGAGCAGTACTTC. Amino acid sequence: CASSYSQGWYEQYF.

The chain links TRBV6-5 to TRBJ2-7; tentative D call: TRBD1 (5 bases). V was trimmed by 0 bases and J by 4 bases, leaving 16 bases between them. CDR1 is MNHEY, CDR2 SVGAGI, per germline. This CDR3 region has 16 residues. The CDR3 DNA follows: TGTGCCAGCAGTTACTCAGATAAAAGGGGAACGTACGAGCAGTACTTC. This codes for CASSYSDKRGTYEQYF.